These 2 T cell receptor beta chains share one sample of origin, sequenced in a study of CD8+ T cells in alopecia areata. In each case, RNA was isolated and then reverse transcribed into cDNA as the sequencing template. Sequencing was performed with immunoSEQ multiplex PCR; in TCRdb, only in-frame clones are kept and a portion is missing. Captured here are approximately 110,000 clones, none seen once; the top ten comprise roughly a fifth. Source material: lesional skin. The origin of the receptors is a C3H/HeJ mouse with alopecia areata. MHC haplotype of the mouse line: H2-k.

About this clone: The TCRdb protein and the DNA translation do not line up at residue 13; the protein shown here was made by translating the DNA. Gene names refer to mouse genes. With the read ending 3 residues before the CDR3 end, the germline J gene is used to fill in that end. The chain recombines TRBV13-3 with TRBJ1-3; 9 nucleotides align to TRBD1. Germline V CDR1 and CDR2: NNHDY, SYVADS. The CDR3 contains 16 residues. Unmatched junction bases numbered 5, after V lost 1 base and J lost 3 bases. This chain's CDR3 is CASSDWTGVGGNTLYF. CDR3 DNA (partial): TGTGCCAGCAGTGATTGGACAGGGGTTGGTGGAAATACG.

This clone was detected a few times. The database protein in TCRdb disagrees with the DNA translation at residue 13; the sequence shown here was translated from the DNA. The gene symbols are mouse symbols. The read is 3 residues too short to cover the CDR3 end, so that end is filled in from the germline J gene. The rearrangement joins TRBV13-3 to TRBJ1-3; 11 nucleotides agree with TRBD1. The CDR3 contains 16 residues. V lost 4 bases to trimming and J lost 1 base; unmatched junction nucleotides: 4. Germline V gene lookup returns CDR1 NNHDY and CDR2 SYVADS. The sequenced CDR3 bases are TGTGCCAGCAGTATTGGACAGGGGGCGTCTGGAAATACG. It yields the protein CASSIGQGASGNT. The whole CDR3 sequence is CASSIGQGASGNTLYF.